Sequencing of this TCR beta chain was carried out in a study of beta chain features in type 1 diabetes (dated by TCRdb to about 2018). Study-level background: Mean age, gender distribution, total cell number and subset yield did not differ between patients and healthy donors. A total of 107,917,701 sorted cells were examined across all samples, and a strong correlation was observed between cell number per subset and RNA yield. The study compared TCRB repertoires of sorted circulating CD4+ T cell subsets between recently diagnosed type 1 diabetes patients and matched healthy donors. Whereas all 30 or so donors provided naive and central memory subsets, regulatory and stem cell-like memory subsets were isolated from just 8 patients and about 8 healthy donors. Paper-wide results and their limitations: Patients with type 1 diabetes made fewer insertions and deleted more nucleotides at VDJ recombination sites, implying thymic rearrangement abnormalities. PCR may preferentially amplify shorter templates, but because patient and control samples were amplified and corrected together, any resulting skew would affect both groups equally. Sequencing cDNA rather than genomic DNA could over-represent highly expressing activated cells, although activation and CD3 levels did not differ between groups. Naive, central memory and regulatory TCRB repertoires appeared more similar among patients than among healthy donors. Because the HLA sub-analyses included only small numbers of individuals, any influence of HLA type on TCRB rearrangement was left unresolved. A moderate but significant shortening of TCRB CDR3 length was observed in type 1 diabetes patients in all four CD4+ subsets.

The High Capacity cDNA Reverse Transcription Kit was used to reverse transcribe all of the isolated RNA, meaning that expressed TCRB transcripts were what got sequenced. Deep immunoSEQ sequencing was performed on naive, central memory and regulatory T cell samples, with an average of around 3.4 million total reads per sample. After sorted cells were lysed in RLT buffer, RNA was extracted with DNase-treated RNeasy Micro or Mini kits, with the choice depending on cell number. Each cell subset was processed separately to prevent cross-contamination, with patient and healthy donor samples processed together. The immunoSEQ multiplex PCR was used to amplify TCRB sequences from cDNA, yielding 87-bp fragments that span the CDR3 region. The amplicons were sequenced using the Illumina HiSeq platform. For the original study's pipeline: Synthetic template baselines were used to correct PCR bias computationally, reads within Hamming distance 2 were collapsed, and singletons that could not be merged were discarded. By aligning reads against IMGT, V, D and J genes, CDR3 length, and insertions or deletions at six rearrangement sites were assigned. Within each subset, clonotype counts were normalized to the number of sorted cells before true diversity and Gini coefficients were calculated with the tcR R package. The overlap coefficient, calculated on TCRB nucleotide sequences, was used to quantify repertoire sharing. Out-of-frame TCRB sequences from naive cells were analyzed to stand in for the pre-selection repertoire. TCRdb took over this immuneACCESS table, retaining in-frame rearrangements with V and J assigned. Such tables are incomplete; in checked studies, under half of the missing clones stem from an unresolved V gene, and the remainder is unexplained. D and trimming were read from the DNA, whereas the V and J calls and clone size are those reported in that table. Present in this sample are some 280,000 clones, roughly an eighth of which were seen just once. The top ten clones comprise about 0.016% of the sample.

This clone has only a few counts. Its antigen remains unidentified. Within one base of it there is no much larger clone, and no base qualities were kept. Including cysteine and phenylalanine, the CDR3 has 14 amino acids. Only CDR3 DNA is held: 42 bases, read in frame from base 1. The CDR1 and CDR2 encoded by the germline V gene (reference sequence) are MNHEY and SMNVEV. V sheds 5 bases and J sheds 0 bases, leaving 10 bases between their ends. Each donor gave one peripheral blood draw, averaging approximately 0.12 L, which was collected into heparinised tubes. Naive, central memory, regulatory and stem cell-like memory CD4+ T cells were sorted on a BD FACSAria II using a panel including CD45RO, CCR7, CD25, CD127, CD95 and CD27. A purity above 95% was achieved for all sorted populations. Right away, PBMCs were isolated by Lymphoprep density gradient centrifugation and were stained directly, with no culture step. So that batch effects would be minimized, each experiment stained and sorted samples in pairs, pairing one healthy donor with one patient.

The chain couples TRBV27 to TRBJ1-1; the best D guess is TRBD1, with 6 bases matching. The TCR sequence derives from a man aged 30 to 45 with type 1 diabetes. Sequencing was performed on naive CD4+ T cells from blood. In light of the paper, this sample's cell subset or site label describes: true naive CD4+ T cells. DNA sequence: TGTGCCAGCAGTCTCGGACAGATGAACACTGAAGCTTTCTTT. This codes for CASSLGQMNTEAFF.